These T cell receptor beta chains were read from a single sample in a study of graft-versus-host responses after intestinal transplantation. These TCRs are of unknown antigen specificity. This table comes from immunoSEQ multiplex PCR, and its TCRdb copy is limited to in-frame clones, with some not included. In the table there are fewer than 120,000 clones, 93% of which are singletons. This material consisted of unstimulated CD8+ T cells sorted from spleen or lymph node cells, taken before intestinal transplant. The source of these receptors is a human donor who received an intestinal transplant. CDR3s include the opening cysteine and the closing phenylalanine or tryptophan. D genes are given only for firm matches. Expanded clones are given a class, and other clones once, few, many or no size at all.

>TRBJ2-1|TRBV27|13|TRBD2|NA
TGTGCCAGCAGTTTTGGTGCGGGAGGTCACCAGTTCTTC
CASSFGAGGHQFF
>TRBJ2-3|TRBV29-1|14|NA|NA
TGCAGCGTTGAAGGTAGGGTCGGAGAGGATACGCAGTATTTT
CSVEGRVGEDTQYF
>TRBJ1-1|TRBV6-1|14|TRBD1|NA
TGTGCCAGCAGTTCACAGGGGGATTACACTGAAGCTTTCTTT
CASSSQGDYTEAFF
>TRBJ2-4|TRBV27|17|TRBD2|NA
TGTGCCAGCAGTTTTTCTAGCGGGAGGAAAGGGGAAAACATTCAGTACTTC
CASSFSSGRKGENIQYF
>TRBJ2-7|TRBV5-1|14|TRBD1|NA
TGCGCCAGCAGCTCGGGACAGAGCTCCTACGAGCAGTACTTC
CASSSGQSSYEQYF
>TRBJ2-1|TRBV7-9|11|NA|NA
TGTGCCAGCAGCTTCCCGCCCGAGCAGTTCTTC
CASSFPPEQFF
>TRBJ1-1|TRBV19|12|NA|once
TGTGCCAGTAGTCTCGGCTGGCCTGAAGCTTTCTTT
CASSLGWPEAFF
>TRBJ2-7|TRBV5-5|14|TRBD2|NA
TGTGCCAGCAGCGGACTAGCGGGAGTCTACGAGCAGTACTTC
CASSGLAGVYEQYF
>TRBJ2-1|TRBV6-5|16|TRBD1|NA
TGTGCCAGCAGTTACCCAGGGGGCCCTTCCTACAATGAGCAGTTCTTC
CASSYPGGPSYNEQFF
>TRBJ2-3|TRBV7-9|14|TRBD2|NA
TGTGCCAGCACCGAGCGGGGAAGCACAGATACGCAGTATTTT
CASTERGSTDTQYF
>TRBJ2-1|TRBV5-8|17|NA|NA
TGTGCCAGCAGTCAACCCTGGACAGATCTAGGATACAATGAGCAGTTCTTC
CASSQPWTDLGYNEQFF
>TRBJ1-1|TRBV30|10|NA|NA
TGTGCCTGGAAACCCGGGACGGCTTTCTTT
CAWKPGTAFF
>TRBJ1-2|TRBV30|13|TRBD1|NA
TGTGCCTGGAGTGTCAGGGGGAAGTATGGCTACACCTTC
CAWSVRGKYGYTF
>TRBJ2-7|TRBV7-9|14|NA|NA
TGTGCCAGCAGCTTAGGGGACACTGCTGGCGAGCAGTACTTC
CASSLGDTAGEQYF
>TRBJ2-7|TRBV5-4|15|NA|NA
TGTGCCAGCAGCTTGGCCGGGGAAGGGGCCGACGAGCAGTACTTC
CASSLAGEGADEQYF
>TRBJ2-1|TRBV19|13|NA|once
TGTGCCAGTACTTGGGGCTTGGGGGGTGAGCAGTTCTTC
CASTWGLGGEQFF
>TRBJ2-2|TRBV27|13|NA|NA
TGTGCCAGCAGTTTAAGGGTCAACAGGGAGCTGTTTTTT
CASSLRVNRELFF
>TRBJ2-7|TRBV27|13|NA|once
TGTGCCAGCAGTTGGGCGGCAGCCTACGAGCAGTACTTC
CASSWAAAYEQYF
>TRBJ2-1|TRBV6-5|12|NA|NA
TGTGCCAGCAGTTACCTCACCGGTGAGCAGTTCTTC
CASSYLTGEQFF
>TRBJ2-7|TRBV4-1|16|NA|NA
TGCGCCAGCAGCCATCTGGGGGGCCCCAGTCCCTACGAGCAGTACTTC
CASSHLGGPSPYEQYF
>TRBJ1-1|TRBV6-5|11|NA|NA
TGTGCCAGCTTCGAGGGTAACGGAGCTTTCTTT
CASFEGNGAFF
>TRBJ2-4|TRBV7-2|18|NA|once
TGTGCCAGCAGCCGATCCCCTTGGGGAAACCGAGCCAAAAACATTCAGTACTTC
CASSRSPWGNRAKNIQYF
>TRBJ2-1|TRBV5-1|17|TRBD2|NA
TGCGCCAGCAGCATGACGGGACTAGCGGGGGCGGGCAATGAGCAGTTCTTC
CASSMTGLAGAGNEQFF
>TRBJ1-1|TRBV13|12|NA|NA
TGTGCCAGCAGCTCAGAAGGAACTGAAGCTTTCTTT
CASSSEGTEAFF
>TRBJ2-7|TRBV4-1|16|TRBD2|NA
TGCGCCAGCAGCCAAGTGTTTTGGCGGGAGGGACAGGAGCAGTACTTC
CASSQVFWREGQEQYF
>TRBJ2-3|TRBV11-2|15|NA|NA
TGTGCCAGCAGCTTAGAGGCAGGGGGCACAGATACGCAGTATTTT
CASSLEAGGTDTQYF
>TRBJ1-1|TRBV7-9|14|TRBD1|NA
TGTGCCAGCAGTTGGACAGGGGGTTTCACTGAAGCTTTCTTT
CASSWTGGFTEAFF
>TRBJ2-7|TRBV10-3|16|NA|once
TGTGCCATCAGCAGGAGGGGGACAGCTGTTACCTACGAGCAGTACTTC
CAISRRGTAVTYEQYF
>TRBJ2-1|TRBV4-1|16|TRBD2|once
TGCGCCAGCAGCCAAGATCGAGTAGCGGGCTACAATGAGCAGTTCTTC
CASSQDRVAGYNEQFF
>TRBJ2-1|TRBV15|20|TRBD2|NA
TGTGCCACCAGCAGAGATTGGGCGGGTGTTCGGCTAGCGGGCGCCAATGAGCAGTTCTTC
CATSRDWAGVRLAGANEQFF
>TRBJ2-1|TRBV11-2|15|NA|NA
TGTGCCAGCAGACCCCATCGTACAGGGTACAATGAGCAGTTCTTC
CASRPHRTGYNEQFF
>TRBJ1-5|TRBV29-1|13|NA|NA
TGCAGCGTCGAAGACGGTAGCAATCAGCCCCAGCATTTT
CSVEDGSNQPQHF
>TRBJ2-2|TRBV19|14|NA|NA
TGTGCCAGTAGTATATCGTCCGGGGGCGGGGAGCTGTTTTTT
CASSISSGGGELFF
>TRBJ1-5|TRBV28|19|NA|NA
TGTGCCAGCACCACCAGTACAGGGCCAGAATTCTATAGCAATCAGCCCCAGCATTTT
CASTTSTGPEFYSNQPQHF
>TRBJ1-2|TRBV2|13|TRBD1|NA
TGTGCCAGCAGCCGGAGAACAGGGGATGGATACACCTTC
CASSRRTGDGYTF
>TRBJ2-7|TRBV14|14|TRBD2|NA
TGTGCCAGCAGCCAAGAGGGGGGGTCGGATGAGCAGTACTTC
CASSQEGGSDEQYF
>TRBJ2-7|TRBV5-1|12|NA|NA
TGCGCCAGCAGCCTGTCCTCCTACGAGCAGTACTTC
CASSLSSYEQYF
>TRBJ1-1|TRBV11-2|15|NA|NA
TGTGCCAACAGCCAAGGGATAGGGTTTTCCACTGAAGCTTTCTTT
CANSQGIGFSTEAFF
>TRBJ2-1|TRBV14|18|NA|NA
TGTGCCAGCAGCCAAGAAGGGAGGAGGGGCGGCCCGAGGAATGAGCAGTTCTTC
CASSQEGRRGGPRNEQFF